The rows below give T cell receptor beta chains drawn from one sample of a study of human T cells and chemical hapten exposure. TCRdb reprocessed the RACE reads via MiXCR and lists one record per CDR3 protein. The table lists over 130,000 distinct CDR3 sequences, 12% of them singletons, with under 1.5% in the top ten. The starting material was whole blood, obtained in connection with sensitization to the hapten diphenylcyclopropenone (DPC). All receptors derive from a woman aged 50 to 60 with alopecia areata. Some clones in this sample may be carry-over from other donors' samples. Each CDR3 is given with its conserved first and last residue. The D gene is left open where the match is weak. Size values are once, few and many counts, or a class for expanded clones, and some rows have none.

cdr3_aa cdr3_nt d_call j_call clone_size v_call
CASSQDTGTTTNYGYTF TGTGCCAGCAGCCAAGATACCGGGACAACGACTAACTATGGCTACACCTTC NA TRBJ1-2 NA TRBV4-2
CASSITRVRWKNEQYF TGTGCCAGTAGTATAACCAGGGTGCGCTGGAAAAACGAGCAGTACTTC NA TRBJ2-7 NA TRBV19
CSASRTSGETQYF TGCAGTGCTAGCCGAACTAGCGGAGAGACCCAGTACTTC TRBD2 TRBJ2-5 few TRBV20-1
CASSPTGGQETQYF TGTGCCAGCAGTCCGACAGGGGGCCAAGAGACCCAGTACTTC TRBD1 TRBJ2-5 many TRBV12-3/TRBV12-4
CASSFFTAGGPHEQFF TGTGCCAGCAGTTTTTTTACGGCGGGAGGGCCCCATGAGCAGTTCTTC TRBD2 TRBJ2-1 many TRBV27
CSVEDRGLAGPDTQYF TGCAGCGTTGAAGATAGGGGACTAGCGGGCCCAGATACGCAGTATTTT TRBD2 TRBJ2-3 many TRBV29-1
CASRGAGWYEQYF TGTGCCAGCAGAGGCGCAGGCTGGTACGAGCAGTACTTC NA TRBJ2-7 NA TRBV6-6
CASSLPLGTGSGNTIYF TGTGCCAGCAGCCTACCCCTCGGGACAGGCTCTGGAAACACCATATATTTT TRBD1 TRBJ1-3 few TRBV11-2
CASSTGTSGTDTQYF TGTGCCAGCAGCACCGGGACTAGCGGCACAGATACGCAGTATTTT TRBD2 TRBJ2-3 NA TRBV13
CASSHSGRAEDTQYF TGCGCCAGCAGCCACAGCGGGAGGGCCGAAGATACGCAGTATTTT TRBD2 TRBJ2-3 few TRBV5-1
CSVRTVNTEAFF TGCAGCGTACGGACAGTTAACACTGAAGCTTTCTTT NA TRBJ1-1 NA TRBV29-1
CASSLAGYNQPQHF TGTGCCAGCAGTTTAGCAGGCTACAATCAGCCCCAGCATTTT NA TRBJ1-5 many TRBV12-3/TRBV12-4
CASSARGEQYF TGTGCCAGCAGCGCCCGCGGCGAGCAGTACTTC NA TRBJ2-7 NA TRBV7-2
CASSYSWQGRDEQYF TGTGCCAGCAGTTACTCGTGGCAGGGAAGGGACGAGCAGTACTTC NA TRBJ2-7 NA TRBV6-6
CASSHGFGVGETQYF TGTGCCAGCAGTCACGGTTTCGGGGTGGGAGAGACCCAGTACTTC NA TRBJ2-5 few TRBV6-5
CASSPGRMTDTQYF TGCGCCAGCAGCCCGGGTCGGATGACAGATACGCAGTATTTT NA TRBJ2-3 few TRBV5-1